Below, 7 T cell receptor beta chains from the same sample are listed, as sequenced in a study of response to subunit inactivated influenza vaccine. TCRdb re-derived calls from the RT-PCR reads in MiXCR, one entry per CDR3 protein. The profile shows more than 550,000 distinct CDR3 sequences, 10% to 15% of them singletons. The specimen was PBMCs from blood, collected on the day of vaccination. These receptors were collected from a man over 45 who received an inactivated influenza vaccine.

There are a few counts of this clonotype. The rearrangement joins TRBV27 to TRBJ1-2; 8 bases agree with TRBD1. This CDR3 comprises 18 residues. Losses at the gene ends were 5 bases for V and 3 bases for J; bases not matched to a gene: 17. The germline CDR1 and CDR2 sequences are MNHEY and SMNVEV (reference sequence). The CDR3 sequence: CASSPRQGRNHEDYGYTF. The CDR3 bases are TGTGCCAGCAGTCCCAGACAGGGGCGCAATCACGAAGACTATGGCTACACCTTC.

The rearrangement uses TRBV6-2 or TRBV6-3 and TRBJ1-5; 7 bases line up with TRBD1. The CDR3 has 17 amino acids. Germline CDR1 reads MNHEY; CDR2 reads SVGEGT. Trimming at V came to 3 bases and at J to 0 bases, leaving 8 bases not matched to a gene. CDR3 DNA: TGTGCCAGCAGTTATATGGACAGGAGCCATAGCAATCAGCCCCAGCATTTT. This codes for CASSYMDRSHSNQPQHF.

This clonotype has at least ten counts. CDR3: CASSLVGRQGRNTIYF. Written as DNA, the CDR3 is TGTGCCAGCAGCTTAGTCGGGAGACAGGGAAGAAACACCATATATTTT. The chain has TRBV7-9 and TRBJ1-3; 7 nucleotides match TRBD1. CDR3 size: 16 residues. The V gene's germline CDR1 is SEHNR and CDR2 FQNEAQ (reference sequence). The V and J ends lost 1 base and 5 bases, in that order; junction bases with no gene match: 8.

V usage is TRBV6-7 and J usage is TRBJ2-7, with TRBD2 matching 14 bases. TRBV6-7 is reported as an ORF; its role is uncertain. This CDR3 spans 19 amino acids. J was trimmed by 2 bases and V by 4 bases; bases with no gene match: 13. In DNA form, the CDR3 reads TGTGCCAGCAGTTGCACGACTAGCGGGAGGGCCGGTCGGACCTACGAGCAGTACTTC. This translates into CASSCTTSGRAGRTYEQYF.

This clonotype was recorded at least ten times. A read error may produce the germline difference seen at one junction end. The chain links TRBV5-1 to TRBJ1-4; possibly TRBD1 for D (5 bases). Germline V CDR1 and CDR2: SGHRS, YFSETQ. The CDR3 is 14 amino acids. The DNA of the CDR3 is TGCGCCAGCAGCCGGGACGCAACAAATGAAAAACTGTTTTTT. Residues: CASSRDATNEKLFF. The whole variable domain, remainder taken from reference TRBV5-1 and TRBJ1-4, is KAGVTQTPRYLIKTRGQQVTLSCSPISGHRSVSWYQQTPGQGLQFLFEYFSETQRNKGNFPGRFSGRQFSNSRSEMNVSTLELGDSALYLCASSRDATNEKLFFGSGTQLSVL.

This sequence joins TRBV19 and TRBJ2-5; perhaps TRBD2 as D (6 bases). V was shortened by 11 bases and J by 0 bases, with 13 bases between the two germline ends. Looked up from germline, CDR1 is LNHDA and CDR2 is SQIVND (reference sequence). There are 13 residues in the CDR3. DNA of the CDR3: TGTGCCTCAAGGGTAGCGGACCAAGAGACCCAGTACTTC. The encoded protein is CASRVADQETQYF.

The V call is TRBV7-9, the J call TRBJ2-5; no definite D call. This CDR3 comprises 14 residues. Deletions cut 3 bases from V and 0 bases from J, with 8 bases between. From germline, CDR1 is SEHNR and CDR2 FQNEAQ (reference sequence). CDR3 protein: CASSLSVYQETQYF. CDR3 nucleotide sequence: TGTGCCAGCAGCTTGTCGGTGTACCAAGAGACCCAGTACTTC.